Only a few counts were recorded for the clone carrying this T cell receptor (beta chain). Amplification of TCR beta CDR3 regions was performed using RNA transcripts as template. The HTBI primer set served for first-round RT-PCR of the TCR CDR3. TCRdb re-called the multiplex PCR reads with MiXCR, one entry per CDR3 protein. The sample contains 300,000 or so distinct CDR3 sequences, around a sixth of which appear only once. From germline, CDR1 is GTSNPN and CDR2 SVGIG (reference sequence). The ends lost 2 bases at V and 5 bases at J; junction bases unmatched: 5. This CDR3 comprises 15 residues. This sample is part of a study of T cells in Graves' hyperthyroidism and ophthalmopathy.

The sequenced material came from blood. The chain employs TRBV30 and TRBJ2-2; 10 bases agree with TRBD2. The sequence was collected from a woman in her forties or fifties with Graves' hyperthyroidism. CDR3 sequence reads: CAWSLAGDNTGELFF. The DNA for the CDR3 is TGTGCCTGGAGTCTAGCGGGGGATAATACCGGGGAGCTGTTTTTT.